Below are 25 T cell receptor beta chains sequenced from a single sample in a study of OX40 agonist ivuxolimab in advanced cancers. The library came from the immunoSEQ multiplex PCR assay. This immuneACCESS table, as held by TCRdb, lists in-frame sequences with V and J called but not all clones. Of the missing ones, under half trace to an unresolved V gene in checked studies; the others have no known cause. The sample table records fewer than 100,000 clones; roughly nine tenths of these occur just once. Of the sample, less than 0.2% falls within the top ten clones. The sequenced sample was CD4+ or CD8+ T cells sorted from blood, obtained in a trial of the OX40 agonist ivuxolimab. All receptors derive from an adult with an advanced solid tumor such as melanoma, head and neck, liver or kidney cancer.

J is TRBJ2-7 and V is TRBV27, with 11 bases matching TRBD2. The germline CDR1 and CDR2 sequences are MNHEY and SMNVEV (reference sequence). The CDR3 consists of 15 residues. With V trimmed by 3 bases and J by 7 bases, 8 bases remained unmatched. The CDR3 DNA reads TGTGCCAGCAGTTTTCATGGTATAGCGGGAGGGGAGCAGTACTTC. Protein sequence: CASSFHGIAGGEQYF.

CDR3 loop: CASSPDVELFF. CDR3 bases: TGTGCCAGCTCACCCGACGTGGAGCTGTTTTTT. The chain couples TRBV18 to TRBJ2-2; D gene ambiguous. Trimming left V 3 bases short and J 10 bases short, with 6 bases between. The CDR3 has 11 amino acids. CDR1 is KGHSH, CDR2 LQKENI, per germline.

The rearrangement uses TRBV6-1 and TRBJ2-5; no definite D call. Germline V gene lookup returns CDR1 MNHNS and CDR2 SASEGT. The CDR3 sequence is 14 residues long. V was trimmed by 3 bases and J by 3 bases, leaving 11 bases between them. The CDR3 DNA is TGTGCCAGCAGTGAGTCACGGATGGAAGAGACCCAGTACTTC. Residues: CASSESRMEETQYF.

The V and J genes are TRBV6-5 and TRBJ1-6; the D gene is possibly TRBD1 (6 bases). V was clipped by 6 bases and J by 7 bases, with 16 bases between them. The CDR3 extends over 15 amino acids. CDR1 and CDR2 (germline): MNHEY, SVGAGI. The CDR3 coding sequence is TGTGCCAGCAGACAAAGGGACACGGGGAATTCACCCCTCCACTTT. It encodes CASRQRDTGNSPLHF.

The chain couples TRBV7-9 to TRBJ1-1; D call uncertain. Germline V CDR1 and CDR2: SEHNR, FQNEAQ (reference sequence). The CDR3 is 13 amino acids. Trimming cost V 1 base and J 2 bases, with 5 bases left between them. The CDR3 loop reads CASSLEENTEAFF. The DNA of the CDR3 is TGTGCCAGCAGCTTAGAAGAAAACACTGAAGCTTTCTTT.

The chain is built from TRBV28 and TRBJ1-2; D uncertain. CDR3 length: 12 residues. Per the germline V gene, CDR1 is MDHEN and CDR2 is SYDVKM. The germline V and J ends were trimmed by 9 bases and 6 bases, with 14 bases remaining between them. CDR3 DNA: TGTGCCAGAGATGGAGCCTCCCATGGCTACACCTTC. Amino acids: CARDGASHGYTF.

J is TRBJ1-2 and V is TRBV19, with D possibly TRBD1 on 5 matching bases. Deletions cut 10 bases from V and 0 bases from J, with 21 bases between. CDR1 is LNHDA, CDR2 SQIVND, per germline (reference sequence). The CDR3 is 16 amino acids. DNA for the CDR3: TGTGCCACCAAAGAGGCAGGGCTCCAAACTAACTATGGCTACACCTTC. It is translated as CATKEAGLQTNYGYTF.

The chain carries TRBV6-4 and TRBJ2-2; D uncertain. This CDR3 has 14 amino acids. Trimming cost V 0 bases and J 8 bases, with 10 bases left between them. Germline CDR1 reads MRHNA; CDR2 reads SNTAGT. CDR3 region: CASSDSSRTGELFF. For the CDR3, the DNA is TGTGCCAGCAGTGACTCGAGTAGGACGGGGGAGCTGTTTTTT.

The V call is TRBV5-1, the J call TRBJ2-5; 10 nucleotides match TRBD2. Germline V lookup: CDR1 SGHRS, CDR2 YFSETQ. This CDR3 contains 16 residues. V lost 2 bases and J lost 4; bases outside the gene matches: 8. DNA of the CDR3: TGCGCCAGCAGCTTAGGGCCTAGCGGGGGTTTAGAGACCCAGTACTTC. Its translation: CASSLGPSGGLETQYF.

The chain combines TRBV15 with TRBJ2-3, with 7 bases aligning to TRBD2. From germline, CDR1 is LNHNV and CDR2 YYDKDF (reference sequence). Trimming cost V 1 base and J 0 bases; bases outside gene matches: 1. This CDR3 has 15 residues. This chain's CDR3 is CATSRARGSTDTQYF. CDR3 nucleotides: TGTGCCACCAGCAGAGCGCGGGGGAGCACAGATACGCAGTATTTT.

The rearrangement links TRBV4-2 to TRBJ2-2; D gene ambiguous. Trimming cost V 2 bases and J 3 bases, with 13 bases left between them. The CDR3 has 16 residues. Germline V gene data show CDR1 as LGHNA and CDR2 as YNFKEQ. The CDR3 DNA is TGTGCCAGCAGCCAATTTTGGTTGGCAGACACCGGGGAGCTGTTTTTT. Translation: CASSQFWLADTGELFF.

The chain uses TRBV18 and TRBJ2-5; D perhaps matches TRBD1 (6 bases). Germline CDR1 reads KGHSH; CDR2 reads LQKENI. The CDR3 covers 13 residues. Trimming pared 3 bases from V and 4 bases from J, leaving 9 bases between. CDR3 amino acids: CASSPGTIETQYF. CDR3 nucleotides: TGTGCCAGCTCACCCGGGACAATAGAGACCCAGTACTTC.

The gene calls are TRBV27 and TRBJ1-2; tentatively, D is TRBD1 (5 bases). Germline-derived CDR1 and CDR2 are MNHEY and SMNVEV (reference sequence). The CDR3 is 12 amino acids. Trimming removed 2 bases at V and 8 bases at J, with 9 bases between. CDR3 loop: CASSLGGQGYTF. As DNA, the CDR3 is TGTGCCAGCAGTTTAGGGGGTCAAGGCTACACCTTC.

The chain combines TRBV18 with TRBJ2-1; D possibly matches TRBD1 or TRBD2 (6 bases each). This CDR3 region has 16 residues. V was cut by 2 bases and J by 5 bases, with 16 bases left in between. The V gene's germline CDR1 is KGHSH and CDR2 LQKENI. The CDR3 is CASSPMGAGTDNEQFF. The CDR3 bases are TGTGCCAGCTCACCAATGGGGGCGGGGACCGACAATGAGCAGTTCTTC.

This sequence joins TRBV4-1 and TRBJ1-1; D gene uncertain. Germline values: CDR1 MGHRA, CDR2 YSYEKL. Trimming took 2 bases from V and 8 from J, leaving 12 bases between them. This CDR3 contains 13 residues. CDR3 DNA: TGCGCCAGCAGCCAATACGGACGAGGAGAAGCTTTCTTT. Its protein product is CASSQYGRGEAFF.

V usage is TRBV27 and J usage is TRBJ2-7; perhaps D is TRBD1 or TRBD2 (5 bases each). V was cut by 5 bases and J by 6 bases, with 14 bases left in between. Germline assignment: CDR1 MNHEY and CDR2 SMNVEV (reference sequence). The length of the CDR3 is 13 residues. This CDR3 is CASSRDLVGEQYF. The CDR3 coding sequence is TGTGCCAGCAGTAGGGACCTGGTGGGCGAGCAGTACTTC.

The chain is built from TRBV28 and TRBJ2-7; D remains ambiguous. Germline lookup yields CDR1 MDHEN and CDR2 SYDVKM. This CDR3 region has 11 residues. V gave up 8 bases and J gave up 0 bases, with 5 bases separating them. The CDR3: CASASSYEQYV. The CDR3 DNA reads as TGTGCCAGCGCTAGCTCCTACGAGCAGTACGTC.

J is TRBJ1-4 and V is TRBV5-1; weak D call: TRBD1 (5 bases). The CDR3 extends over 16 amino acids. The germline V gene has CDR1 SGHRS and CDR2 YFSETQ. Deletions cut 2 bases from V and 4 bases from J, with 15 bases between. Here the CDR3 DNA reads TGCGCCAGCAGCTTTTCCTCAGGGCTCGATAATGAAAAACTGTTTTTT. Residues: CASSFSSGLDNEKLFF.

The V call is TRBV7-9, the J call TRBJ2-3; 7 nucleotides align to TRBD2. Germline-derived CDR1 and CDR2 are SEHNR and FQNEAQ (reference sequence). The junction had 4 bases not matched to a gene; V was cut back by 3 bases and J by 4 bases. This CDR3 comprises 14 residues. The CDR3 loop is CASSFSGGADTQYF. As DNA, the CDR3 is TGTGCCAGCAGCTTCAGTGGGGGGGCAGATACGCAGTATTTT.

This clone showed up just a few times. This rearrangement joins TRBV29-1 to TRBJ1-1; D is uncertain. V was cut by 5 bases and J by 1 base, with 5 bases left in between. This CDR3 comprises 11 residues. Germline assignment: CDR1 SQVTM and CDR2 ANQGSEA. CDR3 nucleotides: TGCAGCGTTTATAAGAACACTGAAGCTTTCTTT. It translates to CSVYKNTEAFF.

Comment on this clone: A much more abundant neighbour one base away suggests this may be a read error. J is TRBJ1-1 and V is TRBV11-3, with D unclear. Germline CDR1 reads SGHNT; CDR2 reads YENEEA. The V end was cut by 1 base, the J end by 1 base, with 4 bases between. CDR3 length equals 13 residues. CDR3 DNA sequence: TGTGCCAGCAGCTTAGTCTGGAACACTGAAGCTTTCTTT. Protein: CASSLVWNTEAFF.

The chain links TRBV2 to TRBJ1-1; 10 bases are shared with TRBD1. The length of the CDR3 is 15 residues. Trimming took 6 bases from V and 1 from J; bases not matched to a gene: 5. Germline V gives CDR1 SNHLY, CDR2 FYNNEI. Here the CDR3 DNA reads TGTGCCAGCAGGGGACAGGGGATCGGGAACACTGAAGCTTTCTTT. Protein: CASRGQGIGNTEAFF.

The CDR3 sequence: CATSSPPDSSSYNEQFF. The CDR3 DNA sequence: TGTGCCACCAGCAGCCCCCCGGACTCCAGCTCCTACAATGAGCAGTTCTTC. The V gene is TRBV15, the J gene TRBJ2-1; D perhaps matches TRBD2 (5 bases). CDR3 length: 17 residues. Trimming took off 3 bases at V and 0 bases at J, with 15 bases between the two ends. Germline V gene data show CDR1 as LNHNV and CDR2 as YYDKDF (reference sequence).

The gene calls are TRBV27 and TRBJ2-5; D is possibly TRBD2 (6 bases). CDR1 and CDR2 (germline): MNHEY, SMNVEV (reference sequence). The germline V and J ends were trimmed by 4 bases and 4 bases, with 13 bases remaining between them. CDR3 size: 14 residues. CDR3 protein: CASSWRGAGETQYF. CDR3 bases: TGTGCCAGCAGTTGGAGGGGTGCGGGAGAGACCCAGTACTTC.

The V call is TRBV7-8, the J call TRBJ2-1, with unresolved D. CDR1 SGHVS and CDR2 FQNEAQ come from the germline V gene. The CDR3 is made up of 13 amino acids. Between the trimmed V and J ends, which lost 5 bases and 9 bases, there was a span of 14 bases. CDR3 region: CASSPDLVFEQFF. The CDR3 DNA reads TGTGCCAGCAGCCCCGACCTAGTGTTTGAGCAGTTCTTC.